This T cell receptor (beta chain) derives from a study of T cells expressing NK-cell markers. Study-wide context: Among the eight sequenced donors, seven tested HCMV-seropositive and one tested seronegative. Study-wide results and limits: Similarly, these clonotypes led the CD3+CD56-NKG2C+ fraction as well in several donors.

CDR3 length: 12 residues. Germline V gene sequence: CDR1 DFQATT, CDR2 SNEGSKA (reference sequence). Regarding this clonotype: What it recognizes is unknown.

Scientists made TCR beta cDNA using 5'RACE template switching with UMIs. TCRdb reprocessed the 5' RACE reads and stores each CDR3 protein as one record, lacking DNA. The sample has 200,000 to 300,000 distinct CDR3 sequences. This TCR derives from a man between 18 and 29 years old in good health. This chain connects TRBV20-1 to TRBJ2-1; checking the TCRdb D call of TRBD2 is not possible without DNA. The sequencing sample was made of blood T cells: a sorted CD56 or NKG2C T cell subset, CD4+ or CD8+ T cells, or bulk PBMC T cells (not recorded which). The CDR3: CSALVSGNEQFF.